These T cell receptor beta chains were read from a single sample in a study of T cells in Graves' hyperthyroidism and ophthalmopathy. TCRdb passed the multiplex PCR reads through MiXCR, listing each CDR3 protein once. The data show 250,000 or so distinct CDR3 sequences, about 15% seen once. Sequenced: blood. Receptors originate from a woman aged 45-65 years with Graves' hyperthyroidism that later progressed to Graves' ophthalmopathy. CDR3s include the opening cysteine and the closing phenylalanine or tryptophan. D genes are given only for firm matches. Rows give clone size only sometimes, using once, few, many, or a class for an expanded clone.

clone_size: many
d_call: -
v_call: TRBV20-1
j_call: TRBJ1-2
cdr3_nt: TGCAGTGCCAATTCGGGGTATCGCTATGGCTACACCTTC
cdr3_aa: CSANSGYRYGYTF

clone_size: many
d_call: -
v_call: TRBV20-1
j_call: TRBJ2-3
cdr3_nt: TGCAGTGCTAGCCTAGCCACAGATACGCAGTATTTT
cdr3_aa: CSASLATDTQYF

clone_size: -
d_call: -
v_call: TRBV6-1
j_call: TRBJ1-5
cdr3_nt: TGTGCCAGCACTTTTAGCGAGGATCAGCCCCAGCATTTT
cdr3_aa: CASTFSEDQPQHF

clone_size: few
d_call: TRBD1
v_call: TRBV10-3
j_call: TRBJ2-7
cdr3_nt: TGTGCCATTACCCGGACAGGTCCCCAGGACGAGCAGTACTTC
cdr3_aa: CAITRTGPQDEQYF

clone_size: many
d_call: TRBD1
v_call: TRBV20-1
j_call: TRBJ1-2
cdr3_nt: TGCAGTGCTAGATCCCGGACAGGGGGGTATGGCTACACCTTC
cdr3_aa: CSARSRTGGYGYTF

clone_size: -
d_call: -
v_call: TRBV19
j_call: TRBJ2-2
cdr3_nt: TGTGCCAGTGCACCTAGATCGAACACCGGGGAGCTGTTTTTT
cdr3_aa: CASAPRSNTGELFF

clone_size: many
d_call: TRBD1
v_call: TRBV18
j_call: TRBJ1-3
cdr3_nt: TGTGCCAGCTCACCATCGGGACAGGGTGGAAACACCATATATTTT
cdr3_aa: CASSPSGQGGNTIYF

clone_size: -
d_call: -
v_call: TRBV6-6
j_call: TRBJ2-3
cdr3_nt: TGTGCCAGCAGTTACGGGGCTAGCACAGATACGCAGTATTTT
cdr3_aa: CASSYGASTDTQYF

clone_size: -
d_call: -
v_call: TRBV20-1
j_call: TRBJ1-1
cdr3_nt: TGCAGTGCTACCCCTTACGGACAGAGGAACACTGAAGCTTTCTTT
cdr3_aa: CSATPYGQRNTEAFF

clone_size: -
d_call: TRBD1
v_call: TRBV2
j_call: TRBJ1-3
cdr3_nt: TGTGCCAGCAGTTCCGGGACAGAAATAAATGGAAACACCATATATTTT
cdr3_aa: CASSSGTEINGNTIYF

clone_size: -
d_call: -
v_call: TRBV7-9
j_call: TRBJ1-5
cdr3_nt: TGTGCCAGCAGCATGCAGCAGGGGTCGGGCAATCAGCCCCAGCATTTT
cdr3_aa: CASSMQQGSGNQPQHF

clone_size: many
d_call: -
v_call: TRBV11-2
j_call: TRBJ1-5
cdr3_nt: TGTGCCAGCAGCTTAGGCAGGAGCAATCAGCCCCAGCATTTT
cdr3_aa: CASSLGRSNQPQHF

clone_size: many
d_call: -
v_call: TRBV9
j_call: TRBJ2-1
cdr3_nt: TGTGCCAGCGGGAAGGGGAGGTTCAATGAGCAGTTCTTC
cdr3_aa: CASGKGRFNEQFF

clone_size: many
d_call: -
v_call: TRBV2
j_call: TRBJ2-5
cdr3_nt: TGTGCCAGCATGGGGACCGCCTCGGGAGAGACCCAGTACTTC
cdr3_aa: CASMGTASGETQYF

clone_size: -
d_call: -
v_call: TRBV20-1
j_call: TRBJ2-7
cdr3_nt: TGCAGTGCTAGACTGCGGGACATCAACGAGCAGTACTTC
cdr3_aa: CSARLRDINEQYF

clone_size: many
d_call: -
v_call: TRBV7-9
j_call: TRBJ1-2
cdr3_nt: TGTGCCAGCAGCTATACCGACAGACCCAACTATGGCTACACCTTC
cdr3_aa: CASSYTDRPNYGYTF

clone_size: many
d_call: -
v_call: TRBV6-1
j_call: TRBJ1-5
cdr3_nt: TGTGCCAGCAGCGGTCCGGGACGGGCTCATAGCAATCAGCCCCAGCATTTT
cdr3_aa: CASSGPGRAHSNQPQHF

clone_size: -
d_call: -
v_call: TRBV6-2/TRBV6-3
j_call: TRBJ2-1
cdr3_nt: TGTGCCAGCAGTTTGGGTGGTACCCGGTTCTTC
cdr3_aa: CASSLGGTRFF

clone_size: -
d_call: -
v_call: TRBV5-1
j_call: TRBJ1-4
cdr3_nt: TGCGCCAGCAGCTCCGGGCAGGGGATTAATGAAAAACTGTTTTTT
cdr3_aa: CASSSGQGINEKLFF

clone_size: -
d_call: TRBD1
v_call: TRBV19
j_call: TRBJ2-5
cdr3_nt: TGTGCCAGTAGTAACACAGGGGGAAGGGAGACCCAGTACTTC
cdr3_aa: CASSNTGGRETQYF

clone_size: many
d_call: -
v_call: TRBV3-1
j_call: TRBJ2-2
cdr3_nt: TGTGCCAGCAGCCAATGGCCCACCGGGGAGCTGTTTTTT
cdr3_aa: CASSQWPTGELFF

clone_size: many
d_call: -
v_call: TRBV15
j_call: TRBJ1-1
cdr3_nt: TGTGCCACCAGCATGGGAGGGGGGCGCCGGGCTGAAGCTTTCTTT
cdr3_aa: CATSMGGGRRAEAFF

clone_size: many
d_call: -
v_call: TRBV10-3
j_call: TRBJ2-1
cdr3_nt: TGTGCCATCAGTGAGCCTAGCAGCAGGTTGCTTGACAATGAGCAGTTCTTC
cdr3_aa: CAISEPSSRLLDNEQFF

clone_size: many
d_call: -
v_call: TRBV28
j_call: TRBJ1-1
cdr3_nt: TGTGCCAGCAGCTCCAGGGGCATCATGGGCACTGAAGCTTTCTTT
cdr3_aa: CASSSRGIMGTEAFF

clone_size: -
d_call: -
v_call: TRBV6-1
j_call: TRBJ2-7
cdr3_nt: TGTGCCAGCAGGCGACTGAGCTCCTACGAGCAGTACTTC
cdr3_aa: CASRRLSSYEQYF

clone_size: -
d_call: TRBD2
v_call: TRBV3-1
j_call: TRBJ2-3
cdr3_nt: TGTGCCAGCAGCCAAGATCTAGGGACTAGCGGGAGCTCAGATACGCAGTATTTT
cdr3_aa: CASSQDLGTSGSSDTQYF

clone_size: few
d_call: -
v_call: TRBV18
j_call: TRBJ1-5
cdr3_nt: TGTGCCAGCTCACTCAGACAGTTAGGGTCGGTTCCCCATCAGCCCCAGCATTTT
cdr3_aa: CASSLRQLGSVPHQPQHF

clone_size: -
d_call: TRBD1
v_call: TRBV7-9
j_call: TRBJ2-7
cdr3_nt: TGTGCCAGCAGCTTCGAGGGGGCGCTTCGCGAGCAGTACTTC
cdr3_aa: CASSFEGALREQYF

clone_size: many
d_call: -
v_call: TRBV11-2
j_call: TRBJ2-7
cdr3_nt: TGTGCCAGCAGCAATAGGGGGGCCTACGAGCAGTACTTC
cdr3_aa: CASSNRGAYEQYF

clone_size: -
d_call: TRBD2
v_call: TRBV19
j_call: TRBJ2-7
cdr3_nt: TGTGCCAGTAGTCCGATAGCGGGAGGGCTCTCCTACGAGCAGTACTTC
cdr3_aa: CASSPIAGGLSYEQYF